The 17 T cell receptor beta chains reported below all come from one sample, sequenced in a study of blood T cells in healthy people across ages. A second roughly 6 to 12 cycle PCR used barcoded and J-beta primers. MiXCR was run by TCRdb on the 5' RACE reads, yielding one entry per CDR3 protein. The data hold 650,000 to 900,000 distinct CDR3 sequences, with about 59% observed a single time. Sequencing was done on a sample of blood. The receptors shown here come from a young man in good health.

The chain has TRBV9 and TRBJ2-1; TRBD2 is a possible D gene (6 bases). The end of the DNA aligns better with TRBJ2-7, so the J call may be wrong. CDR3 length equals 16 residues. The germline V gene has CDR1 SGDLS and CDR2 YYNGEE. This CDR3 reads CASSVGGAPSYNEQYF. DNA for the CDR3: TGTGCCAGCAGCGTAGGCGGGGCCCCCTCCTACAATGAGCAGTACTTC.

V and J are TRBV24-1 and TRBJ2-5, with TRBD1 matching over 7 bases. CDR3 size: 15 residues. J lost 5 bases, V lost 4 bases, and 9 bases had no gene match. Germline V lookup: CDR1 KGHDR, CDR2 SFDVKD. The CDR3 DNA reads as TGTGCCACCAGTGAGTTACAGGGGAGCTCGGAGACCCAGTACTTC. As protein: CATSELQGSSETQYF.

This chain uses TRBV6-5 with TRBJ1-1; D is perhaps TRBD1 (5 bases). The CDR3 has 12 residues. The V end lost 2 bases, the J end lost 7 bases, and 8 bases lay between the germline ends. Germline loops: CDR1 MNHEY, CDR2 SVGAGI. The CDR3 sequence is CASSYTGGEAFF. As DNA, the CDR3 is TGTGCCAGCAGTTACACCGGGGGTGAAGCTTTCTTT.

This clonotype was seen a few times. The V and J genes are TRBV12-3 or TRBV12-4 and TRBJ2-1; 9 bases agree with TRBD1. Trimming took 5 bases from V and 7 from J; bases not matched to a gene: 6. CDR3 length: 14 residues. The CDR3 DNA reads TGTGCCAGCAGTCTTACCGGGACAGGGAATGAGCAGTTCTTC. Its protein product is CASSLTGTGNEQFF.

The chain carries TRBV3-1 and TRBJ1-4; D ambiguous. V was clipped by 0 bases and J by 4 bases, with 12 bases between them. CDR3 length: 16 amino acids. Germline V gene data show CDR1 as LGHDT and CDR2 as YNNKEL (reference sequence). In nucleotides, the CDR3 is TGTGCCAGCAGCCAAGAATCCCGGGCCGTTAATGAAAAACTGTTTTTT. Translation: CASSQESRAVNEKLFF.

CDR3: CASSVDTGLLSTDTQYF. The CDR3 coding sequence is TGTGCCAGCAGCGTAGACACAGGCCTCTTAAGCACAGATACGCAGTATTTT. The chain uses TRBV9 and TRBJ2-3; possibly TRBD1 for D (5 bases). The CDR3 is 17 residues long. V lost 0 bases to trimming and J lost 0 bases, with 14 bases between them. Germline V lookup: CDR1 SGDLS, CDR2 YYNGEE.

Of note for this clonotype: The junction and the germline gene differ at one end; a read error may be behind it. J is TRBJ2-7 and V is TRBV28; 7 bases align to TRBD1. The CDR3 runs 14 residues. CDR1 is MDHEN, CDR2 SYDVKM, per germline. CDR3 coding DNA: TGTGCCAGCTGTTTAAGGACAGGCCGCTACGAGCAGTACTTC. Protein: CASCLRTGRYEQYF.

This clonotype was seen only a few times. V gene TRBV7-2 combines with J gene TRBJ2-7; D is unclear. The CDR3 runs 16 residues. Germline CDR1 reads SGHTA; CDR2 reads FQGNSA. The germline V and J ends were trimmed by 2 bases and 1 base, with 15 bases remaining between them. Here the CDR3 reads CASSLLTALPSYEQYF. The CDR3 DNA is TGTGCCAGCAGCTTACTTACAGCACTACCATCCTACGAGCAGTACTTC.

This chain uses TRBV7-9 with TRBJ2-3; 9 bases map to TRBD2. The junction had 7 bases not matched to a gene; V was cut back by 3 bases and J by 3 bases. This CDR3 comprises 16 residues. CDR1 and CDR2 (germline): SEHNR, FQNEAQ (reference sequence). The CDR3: CASSFPGGGATDTQYF. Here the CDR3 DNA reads TGTGCCAGCAGCTTCCCGGGCGGGGGGGCAACAGATACGCAGTATTTT.

The CDR3: CASSIITGGHGYTF. Here the CDR3 DNA reads TGTGCCAGCAGTATTATAACAGGGGGCCATGGCTACACCTTC. The V call is TRBV28, the J call TRBJ1-2, with 9 bases identical to TRBD1. Germline trimming cut 5 bases from V and 6 bases from J; bases unmatched to any gene: 7. This CDR3 is 14 amino acids long. From germline, CDR1 is MDHEN and CDR2 SYDVKM.

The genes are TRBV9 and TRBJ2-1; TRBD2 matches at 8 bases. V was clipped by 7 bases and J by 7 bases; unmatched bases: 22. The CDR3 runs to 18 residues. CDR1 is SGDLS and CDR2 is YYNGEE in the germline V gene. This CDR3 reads CASSHTRDGGAESNEQFF. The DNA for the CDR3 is TGTGCCAGCTCTCACACAAGGGACGGGGGGGCCGAGTCAAATGAGCAGTTCTTC.

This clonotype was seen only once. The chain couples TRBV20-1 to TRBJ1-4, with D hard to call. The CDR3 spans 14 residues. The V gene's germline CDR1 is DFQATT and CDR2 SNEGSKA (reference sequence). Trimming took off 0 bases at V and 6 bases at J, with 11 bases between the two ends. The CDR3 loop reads CSAREGREDEKLFF. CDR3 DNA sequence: TGCAGTGCTAGAGAGGGAAGGGAGGATGAAAAACTGTTTTTT.

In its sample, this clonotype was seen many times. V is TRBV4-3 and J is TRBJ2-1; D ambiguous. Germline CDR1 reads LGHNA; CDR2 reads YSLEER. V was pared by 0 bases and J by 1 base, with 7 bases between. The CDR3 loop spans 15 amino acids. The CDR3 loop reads CASSQDPVSYNEQFF. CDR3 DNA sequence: TGCGCCAGCAGCCAAGATCCCGTGTCCTACAATGAGCAGTTCTTC.

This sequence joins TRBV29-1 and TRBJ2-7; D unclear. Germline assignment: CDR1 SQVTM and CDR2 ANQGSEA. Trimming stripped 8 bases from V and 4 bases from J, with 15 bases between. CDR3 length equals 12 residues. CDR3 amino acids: CSSRSQAYEQYF. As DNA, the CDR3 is TGCAGCTCAAGGTCCCAGGCGTACGAGCAGTACTTC.

DNA for the CDR3: TGTGCCAGCAGCTTAGCGGGGGGCAGGGAAAATGAGCAGTTCTTC. Protein product: CASSLAGGRENEQFF. The chain uses TRBV7-2 and TRBJ2-1; possibly TRBD1 or TRBD2 for D (6 bases each). This CDR3 comprises 15 residues. Per the germline V gene, CDR1 is SGHTA and CDR2 is FQGNSA. V gave up 0 bases and J gave up 7 bases, with 13 bases separating them.

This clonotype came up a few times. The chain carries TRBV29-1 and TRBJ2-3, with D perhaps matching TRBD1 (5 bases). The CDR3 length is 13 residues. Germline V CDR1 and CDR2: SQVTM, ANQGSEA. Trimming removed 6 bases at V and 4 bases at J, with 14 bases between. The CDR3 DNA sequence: TGCAGCGTCCAGGGCGGTGGTTCAGATACGCAGTATTTT. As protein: CSVQGGGSDTQYF.

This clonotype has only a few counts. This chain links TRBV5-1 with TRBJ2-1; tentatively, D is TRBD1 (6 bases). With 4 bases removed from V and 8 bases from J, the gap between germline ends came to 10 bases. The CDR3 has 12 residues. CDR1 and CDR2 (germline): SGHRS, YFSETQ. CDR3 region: CASSITGYEQFF. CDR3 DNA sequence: TGCGCCAGCAGCATTACAGGGTATGAGCAGTTCTTC.